This TCR beta chain was found in a study of CD8 T cells in Susac syndrome. Study results and limitations: It was acknowledged by the study that relatively few individuals were included in its TCR sequencing and HLA analysis.

RNA in amounts of roughly 0.5 to 1 ug was reverse transcribed with random hexamers. The TCR beta CDR3 was amplified by immunoSEQ multiplex PCR across 54 Vbeta, 13 Jbeta. TCRdb redid the calling of the immunoSEQ multiplex PCR reads with MiXCR, one entry per CDR3 protein. Of fewer than 200,000 distinct CDR3 sequences in the sample, about 95% were seen once. Sequencing of TCR beta, carried out with a high-throughput approach, was applied to CD8+ and CD4+ T cells from the blood. Negative isolation was applied to CD8+ and CD4+ T cells, and FACS enrichment was applied to TEMRA cells. Trimming removed 5 bases from V and 0 bases from J, with 17 bases in between. CDR1 and CDR2 (germline): SEHNR, FQNEAQ (reference sequence). CDR3 length: 17 amino acids. In this sample, this clonotype turned up once. Its cognate antigen is unknown.

The genes are TRBV7-9 and TRBJ2-1; D not certain. The clonotype originates from a human donor in good health. Sequencing input: CD4+ T cells from PBMCs. CDR3 amino acids: CASSPQTSLSSYNEQFF. In DNA, the CDR3 is TGTGCCAGCAGCCCCCAGACTTCTCTCAGCTCCTACAATGAGCAGTTCTTC.